This T cell receptor beta chain was sequenced for a study of monozygotic twins with inflammatory bowel disease. CDR1 is DFQATT and CDR2 is SNEGSKA in the germline V gene (reference sequence). The CDR3 length is 15 residues. TCRdb reprocessed the 5' RACE reads, with one entry per CDR3 protein and no DNA. The sample's table shows under 130,000 distinct CDR3 sequences. The sequenced sample consisted of blood. V is TRBV20-1 and J is TRBJ2-7; TCRdb designates TRBD2, a call that cannot be tested without DNA. The TCR comes from a human donor with ulcerative colitis or Crohn's disease, or a healthy co-twin of an affected twin (not recorded which). CDR3 sequence reads: CSASMTSLRSYEQYF.